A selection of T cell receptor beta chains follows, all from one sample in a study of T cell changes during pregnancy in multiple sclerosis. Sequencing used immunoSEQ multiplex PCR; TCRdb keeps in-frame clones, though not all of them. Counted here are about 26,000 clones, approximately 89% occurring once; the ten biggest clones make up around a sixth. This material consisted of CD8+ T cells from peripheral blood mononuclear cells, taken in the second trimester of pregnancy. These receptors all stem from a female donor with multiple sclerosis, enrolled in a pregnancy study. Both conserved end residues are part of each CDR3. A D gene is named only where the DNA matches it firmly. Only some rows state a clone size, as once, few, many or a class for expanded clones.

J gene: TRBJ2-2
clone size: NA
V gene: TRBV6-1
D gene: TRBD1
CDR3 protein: CASGDRDTGELFF
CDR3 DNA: TGTGCCAGCGGGGACAGGGACACCGGGGAGCTGTTTTTT

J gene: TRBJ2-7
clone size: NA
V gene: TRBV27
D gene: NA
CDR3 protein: CASSLSQDPGHQSYEQYF
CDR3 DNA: TGTGCCAGCAGTTTATCGCAGGACCCGGGACACCAATCCTACGAGCAGTACTTC

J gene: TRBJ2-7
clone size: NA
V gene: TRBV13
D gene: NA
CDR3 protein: CASTLGGLTYEQYF
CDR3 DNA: TGTGCCAGCACTCTAGGAGGGCTGACCTACGAGCAGTACTTC

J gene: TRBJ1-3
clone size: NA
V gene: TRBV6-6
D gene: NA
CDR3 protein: CASSHIAHSGNTIYF
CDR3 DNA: TGTGCCAGCAGTCACATCGCTCACTCTGGAAACACCATATATTTT

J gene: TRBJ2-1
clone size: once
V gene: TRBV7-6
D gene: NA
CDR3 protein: CASSLGTANEQFF
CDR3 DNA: TGTGCCAGCAGCTTAGGGACAGCCAATGAGCAGTTCTTC

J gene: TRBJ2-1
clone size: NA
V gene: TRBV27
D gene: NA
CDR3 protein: CASSFGSSYNEQFF
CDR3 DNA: TGTGCCAGCAGTTTTGGTAGCTCCTACAATGAGCAGTTCTTC

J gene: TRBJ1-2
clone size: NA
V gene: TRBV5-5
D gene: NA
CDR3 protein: CASSLVTGYNYGYTF
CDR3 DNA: TGTGCCAGCAGCTTGGTAACCGGTTATAACTATGGCTACACCTTC

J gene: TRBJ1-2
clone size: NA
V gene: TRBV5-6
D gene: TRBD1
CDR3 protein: CASSSWTGYYGYTF
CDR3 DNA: TGTGCCAGCAGCTCGTGGACAGGATACTATGGCTACACCTTC

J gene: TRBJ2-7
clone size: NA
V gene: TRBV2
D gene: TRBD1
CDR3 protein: CASSYGQGGEQYF
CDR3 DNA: TGTGCCAGCAGCTATGGACAGGGAGGCGAGCAGTACTTC

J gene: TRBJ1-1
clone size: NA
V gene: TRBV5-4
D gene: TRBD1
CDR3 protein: CASSSGQGGTEAFF
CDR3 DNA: TGTGCCAGCAGCTCGGGACAGGGAGGCACTGAAGCTTTCTTT

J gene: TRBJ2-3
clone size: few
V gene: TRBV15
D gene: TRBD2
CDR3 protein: CATSREAGDGPDTQYF
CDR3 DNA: TGTGCCACCAGCAGAGAAGCGGGAGACGGCCCAGATACGCAGTATTTT

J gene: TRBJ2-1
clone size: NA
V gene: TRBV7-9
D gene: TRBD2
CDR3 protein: CASSLERGNEQFF
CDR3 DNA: TGTGCCAGCAGCTTAGAGCGGGGGAATGAGCAGTTCTTC

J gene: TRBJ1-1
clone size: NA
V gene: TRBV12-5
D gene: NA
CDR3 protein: CASGFSAGTEAFF
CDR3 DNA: TGTGCTAGTGGATTCTCAGCAGGCACTGAAGCTTTCTTT

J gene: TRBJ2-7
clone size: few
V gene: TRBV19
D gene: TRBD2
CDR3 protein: CASSNGRGYEQYF
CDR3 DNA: TGTGCCAGTAGTAATGGGAGGGGCTACGAGCAGTACTTC

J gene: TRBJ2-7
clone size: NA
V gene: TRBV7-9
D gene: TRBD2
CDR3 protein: CASSHEIAGGYYEQYF
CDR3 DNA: TGTGCCAGCAGCCACGAGATAGCGGGAGGGTACTACGAGCAGTACTTC

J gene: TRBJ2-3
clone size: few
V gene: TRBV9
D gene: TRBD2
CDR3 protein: CASSDPPGGGHTDTQYF
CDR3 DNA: TGTGCCAGCAGCGACCCACCGGGGGGTGGGCACACAGATACGCAGTATTTT

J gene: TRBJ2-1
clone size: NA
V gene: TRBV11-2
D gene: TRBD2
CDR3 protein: CASSLGPGTSAYNEQFF
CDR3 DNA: TGTGCCAGCAGCTTAGGCCCCGGGACTAGCGCGTACAATGAGCAGTTCTTC

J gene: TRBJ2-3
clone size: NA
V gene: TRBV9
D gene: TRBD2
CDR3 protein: CASSPAGGLASDTQYF
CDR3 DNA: TGTGCCAGCAGTCCCGCAGGGGGACTAGCGTCAGATACGCAGTATTTT

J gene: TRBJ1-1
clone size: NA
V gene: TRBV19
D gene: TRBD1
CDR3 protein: CASRNRQGPEAFF
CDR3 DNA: TGTGCCAGTAGAAACAGACAGGGGCCTGAAGCTTTCTTT

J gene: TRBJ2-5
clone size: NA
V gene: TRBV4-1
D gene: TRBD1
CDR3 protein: CASSQTDDRGRETQYF
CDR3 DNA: TGCGCCAGCAGCCAAACCGACGACAGGGGGAGAGAGACCCAGTACTTC

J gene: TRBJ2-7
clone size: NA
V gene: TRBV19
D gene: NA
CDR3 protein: CASSTHSGVEQYF
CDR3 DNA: TGTGCCAGTAGTACCCACTCGGGGGTCGAGCAGTACTTC

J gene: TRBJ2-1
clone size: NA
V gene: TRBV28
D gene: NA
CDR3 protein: CASSFEGGYNEQFF
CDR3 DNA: TGTGCCAGCAGTTTCGAGGGTGGCTACAATGAGCAGTTCTTC

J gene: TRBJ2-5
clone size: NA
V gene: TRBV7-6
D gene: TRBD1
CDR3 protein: CASSYRGQVQETQYF
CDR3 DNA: TGTGCCAGCAGCTACCGGGGACAGGTCCAAGAGACCCAGTACTTC

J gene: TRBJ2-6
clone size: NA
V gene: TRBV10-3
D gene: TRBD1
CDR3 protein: CASRQGRANVLTF
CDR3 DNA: TGTGCCAGCCGACAGGGAAGGGCCAACGTCCTGACTTTC

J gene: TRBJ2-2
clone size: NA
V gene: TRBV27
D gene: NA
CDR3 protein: CASSLRGTTGELFF
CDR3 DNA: TGTGCCAGCAGTTTAAGGGGCACCACCGGGGAGCTGTTTTTT

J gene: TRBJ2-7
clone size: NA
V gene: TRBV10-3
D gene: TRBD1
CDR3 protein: CAMDRNPGQGAKKQYF
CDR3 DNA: TGTGCCATGGACCGGAATCCGGGACAGGGGGCGAAAAAGCAGTACTTC

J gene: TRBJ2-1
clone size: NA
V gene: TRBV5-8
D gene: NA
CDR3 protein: CASSLGTFGEQFF
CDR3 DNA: TGTGCCAGCAGCTTGGGTACTTTTGGTGAGCAGTTCTTC

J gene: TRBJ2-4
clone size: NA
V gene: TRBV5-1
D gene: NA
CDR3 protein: CASSPASRIAKNIQYF
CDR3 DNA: TGCGCCAGCAGCCCAGCTAGTCGGATAGCCAAAAACATTCAGTACTTC

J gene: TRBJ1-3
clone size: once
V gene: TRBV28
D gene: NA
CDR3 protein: CASSLAPVGNTIYF
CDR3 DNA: TGTGCCAGCAGTTTGGCCCCCGTAGGAAACACCATATATTTT